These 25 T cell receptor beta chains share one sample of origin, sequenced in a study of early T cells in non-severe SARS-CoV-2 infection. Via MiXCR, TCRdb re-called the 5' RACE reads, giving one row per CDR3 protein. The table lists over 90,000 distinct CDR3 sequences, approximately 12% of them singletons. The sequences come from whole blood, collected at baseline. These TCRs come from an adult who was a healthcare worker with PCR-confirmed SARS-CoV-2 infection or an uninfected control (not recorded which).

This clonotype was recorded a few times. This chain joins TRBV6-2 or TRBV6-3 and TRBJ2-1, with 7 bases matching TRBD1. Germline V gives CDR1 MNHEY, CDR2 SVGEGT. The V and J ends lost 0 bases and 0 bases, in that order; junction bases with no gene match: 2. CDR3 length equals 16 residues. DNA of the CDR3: TGTGCCAGCAGTTACTCCTCAGGGGGCTCCTACAATGAGCAGTTCTTC. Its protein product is CASSYSSGGSYNEQFF.

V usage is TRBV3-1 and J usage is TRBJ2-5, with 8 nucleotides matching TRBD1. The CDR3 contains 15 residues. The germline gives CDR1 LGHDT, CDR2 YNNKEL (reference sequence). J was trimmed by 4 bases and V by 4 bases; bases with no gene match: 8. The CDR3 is CASSLQGERGETQYF. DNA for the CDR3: TGTGCCAGCAGCCTACAGGGGGAGAGAGGAGAGACCCAGTACTTC.

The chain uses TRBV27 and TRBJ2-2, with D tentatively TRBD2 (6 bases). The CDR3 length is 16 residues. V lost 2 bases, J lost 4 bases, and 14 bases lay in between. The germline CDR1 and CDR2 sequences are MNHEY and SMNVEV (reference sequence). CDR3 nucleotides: TGTGCCAGCAGTTTAAACGGGAGATCCCTCACCGGGGAGCTGTTTTTT. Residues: CASSLNGRSLTGELFF.

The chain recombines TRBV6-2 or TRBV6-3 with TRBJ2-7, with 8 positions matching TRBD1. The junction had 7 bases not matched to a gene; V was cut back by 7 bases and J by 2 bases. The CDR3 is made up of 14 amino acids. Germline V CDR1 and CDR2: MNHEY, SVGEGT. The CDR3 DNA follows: TGTGCCAGCAAAGGGACAGGCCTTACCTACGAGCAGTACTTC. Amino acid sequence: CASKGTGLTYEQYF.

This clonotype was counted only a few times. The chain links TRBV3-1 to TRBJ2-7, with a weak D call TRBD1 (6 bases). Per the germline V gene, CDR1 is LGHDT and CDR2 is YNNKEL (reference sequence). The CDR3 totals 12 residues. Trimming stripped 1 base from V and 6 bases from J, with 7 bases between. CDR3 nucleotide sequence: TGTGCCAGCAGCCAAGGAGGGGGCGAGCAGTACTTC. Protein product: CASSQGGGEQYF.

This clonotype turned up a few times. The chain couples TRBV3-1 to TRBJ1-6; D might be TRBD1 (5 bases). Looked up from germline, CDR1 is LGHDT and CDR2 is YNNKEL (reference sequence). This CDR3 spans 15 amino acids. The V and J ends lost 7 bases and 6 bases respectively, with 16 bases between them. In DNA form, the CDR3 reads TGTGCCAGCATCCAGGGCGGCAGGGCTAATTCACCCCTCCACTTT. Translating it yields CASIQGGRANSPLHF.

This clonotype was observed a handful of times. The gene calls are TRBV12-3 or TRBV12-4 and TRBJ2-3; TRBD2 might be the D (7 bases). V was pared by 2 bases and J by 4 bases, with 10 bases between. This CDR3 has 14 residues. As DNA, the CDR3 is TGTGCCAGCAGTTTATCGGGGGGCGCAGATACGCAGTATTTT. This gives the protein CASSLSGGADTQYF.

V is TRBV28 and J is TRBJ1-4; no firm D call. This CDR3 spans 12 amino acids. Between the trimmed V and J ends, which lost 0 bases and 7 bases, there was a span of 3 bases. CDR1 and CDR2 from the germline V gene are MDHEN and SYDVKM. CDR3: CASSLWAEKLFF. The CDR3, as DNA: TGTGCCAGCAGTTTATGGGCTGAAAAACTGTTTTTT.

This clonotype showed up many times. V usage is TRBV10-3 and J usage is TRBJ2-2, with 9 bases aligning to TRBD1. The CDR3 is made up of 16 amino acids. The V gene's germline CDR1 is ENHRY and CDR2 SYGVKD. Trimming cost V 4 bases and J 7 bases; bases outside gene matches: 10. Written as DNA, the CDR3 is TGTGCCATCAGTGGCTGCGGGGGACAGGGTAACGGGGAGCTGTTTTTT. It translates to CAISGCGGQGNGELFF.

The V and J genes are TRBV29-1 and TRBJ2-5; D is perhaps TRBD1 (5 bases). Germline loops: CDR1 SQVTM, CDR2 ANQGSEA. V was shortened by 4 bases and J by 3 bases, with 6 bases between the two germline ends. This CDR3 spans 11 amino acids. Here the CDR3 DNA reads TGCAGCGTTGGGGGCGAAGAGACCCAGTACTTC. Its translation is CSVGGEETQYF.

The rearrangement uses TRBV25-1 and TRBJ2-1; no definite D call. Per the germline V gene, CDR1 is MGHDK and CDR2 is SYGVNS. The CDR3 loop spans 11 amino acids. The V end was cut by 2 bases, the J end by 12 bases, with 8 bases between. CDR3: CASSEELLQFF. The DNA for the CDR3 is TGTGCCAGCAGTGAAGAGCTATTGCAGTTCTTC.

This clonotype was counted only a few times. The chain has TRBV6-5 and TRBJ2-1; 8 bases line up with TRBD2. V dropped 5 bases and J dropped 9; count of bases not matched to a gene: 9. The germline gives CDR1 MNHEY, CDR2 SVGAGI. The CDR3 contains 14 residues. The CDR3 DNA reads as TGTGCCAGCAGTCCGGGACTAGGGATGGGTGAGCAGTTCTTC. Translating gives CASSPGLGMGEQFF.

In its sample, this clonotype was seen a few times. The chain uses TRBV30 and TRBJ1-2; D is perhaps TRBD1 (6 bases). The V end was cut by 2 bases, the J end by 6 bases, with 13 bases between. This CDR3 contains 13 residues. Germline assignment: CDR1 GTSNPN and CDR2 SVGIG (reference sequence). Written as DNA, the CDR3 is TGTGCCTGGAGTTTTACGGGGGGCGATGGCTACACCTTC. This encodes CAWSFTGGDGYTF.

The CDR3 protein is CASRPNWNTEAFF. In nucleotides, the CDR3 is TGTGCCAGCAGGCCCAACTGGAACACTGAAGCTTTCTTT. The chain has TRBV6-2 or TRBV6-3 and TRBJ1-1; D is undetermined. V was trimmed by 6 bases and J by 1 base, leaving 9 bases between them. The CDR3 extends over 13 amino acids. Per germline, CDR1 MNHEY and CDR2 SVGEGT.

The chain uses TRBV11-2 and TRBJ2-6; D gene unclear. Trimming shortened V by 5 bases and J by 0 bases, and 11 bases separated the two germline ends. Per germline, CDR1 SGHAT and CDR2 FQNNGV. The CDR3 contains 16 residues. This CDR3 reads CASSPHSNSGANVLTF. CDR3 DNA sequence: TGTGCCAGCAGCCCCCACAGTAACTCTGGGGCCAACGTCCTGACTTTC.

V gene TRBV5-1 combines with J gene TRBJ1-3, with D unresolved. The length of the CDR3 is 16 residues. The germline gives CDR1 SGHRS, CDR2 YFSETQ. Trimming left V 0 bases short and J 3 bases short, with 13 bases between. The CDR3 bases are TGCGCCAGCAGCTTGGCCGCGAACAACCTTGGAAACACCATATATTTT. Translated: CASSLAANNLGNTIYF.

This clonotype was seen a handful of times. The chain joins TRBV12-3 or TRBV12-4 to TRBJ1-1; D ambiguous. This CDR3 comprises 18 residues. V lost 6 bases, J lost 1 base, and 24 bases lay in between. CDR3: CASSKQHAGKLRNTEAFF. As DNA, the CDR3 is TGTGCCAGCAGCAAGCAGCACGCGGGGAAGCTAAGGAACACTGAAGCTTTCTTT.

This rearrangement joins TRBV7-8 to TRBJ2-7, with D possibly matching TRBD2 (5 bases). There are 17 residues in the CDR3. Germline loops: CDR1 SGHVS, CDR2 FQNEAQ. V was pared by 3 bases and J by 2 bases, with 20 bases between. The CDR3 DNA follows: TGTGCCAGCAGCTTGAATTTAAGGATTACGGGGACCTACGAGCAGTACTTC. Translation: CASSLNLRITGTYEQYF.

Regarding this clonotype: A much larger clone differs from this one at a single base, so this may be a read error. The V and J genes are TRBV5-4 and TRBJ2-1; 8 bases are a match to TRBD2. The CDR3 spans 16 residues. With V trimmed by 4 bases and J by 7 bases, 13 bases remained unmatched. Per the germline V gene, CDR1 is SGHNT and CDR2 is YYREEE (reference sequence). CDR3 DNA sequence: TGTGCCAGCAGCGGTCGGACTACCGGGAGGGGGAATGAGCAGTTCTTC. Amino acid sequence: CASSGRTTGRGNEQFF.

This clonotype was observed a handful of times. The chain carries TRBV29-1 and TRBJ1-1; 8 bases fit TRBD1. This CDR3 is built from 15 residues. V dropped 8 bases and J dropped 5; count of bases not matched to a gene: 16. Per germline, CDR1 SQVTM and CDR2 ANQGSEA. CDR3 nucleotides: TGCAGCATAAATCCAGGGGGCGCAGGGAATACTGAAGCTTTCTTT. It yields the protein CSINPGGAGNTEAFF.

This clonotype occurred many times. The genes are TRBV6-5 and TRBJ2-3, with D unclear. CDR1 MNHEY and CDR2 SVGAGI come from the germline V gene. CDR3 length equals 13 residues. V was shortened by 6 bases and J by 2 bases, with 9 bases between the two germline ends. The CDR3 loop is CASSRRDTDTQYF. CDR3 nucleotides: TGTGCCAGCAGCCGGCGAGACACAGATACGCAGTATTTT.

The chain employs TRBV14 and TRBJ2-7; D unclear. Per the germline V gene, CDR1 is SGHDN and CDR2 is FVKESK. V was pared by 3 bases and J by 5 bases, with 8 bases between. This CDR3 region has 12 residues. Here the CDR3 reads CASSHFPNEQYF. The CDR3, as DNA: TGTGCCAGCAGCCATTTCCCGAACGAGCAGTACTTC.

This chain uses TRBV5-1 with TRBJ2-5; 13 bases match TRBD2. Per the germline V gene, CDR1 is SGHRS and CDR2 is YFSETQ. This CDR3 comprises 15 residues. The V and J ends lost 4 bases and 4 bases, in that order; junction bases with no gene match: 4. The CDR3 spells CASSTGLAGLETQYF. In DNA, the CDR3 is TGCGCCAGCAGCACGGGACTAGCGGGACTAGAGACCCAGTACTTC.

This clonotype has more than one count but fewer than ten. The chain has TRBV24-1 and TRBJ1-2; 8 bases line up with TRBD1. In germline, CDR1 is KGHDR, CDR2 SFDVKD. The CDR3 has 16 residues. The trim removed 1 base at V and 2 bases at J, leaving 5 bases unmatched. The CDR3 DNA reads TGTGCCACCAGTGATTTTAGAGCAGGGGGCAACTATGGCTACACCTTC. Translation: CATSDFRAGGNYGYTF.

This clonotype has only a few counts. CDR3 residues: CASSYGRVGEKLFF. CDR3 DNA: TGTGCCAGCAGTTACGGCAGGGTCGGGGAAAAACTGTTTTTT. V and J are TRBV6-5 and TRBJ1-4, with D tentatively TRBD1 (5 bases). Germline loops: CDR1 MNHEY, CDR2 SVGAGI. CDR3 size: 14 residues. V was pared by 2 bases and J by 8 bases, with 12 bases between.